The next 17 T cell receptor beta chains were all read from a single sample in a study of regulatory T cells (dated by TCRdb to about 2018). These TCRs' antigens remain unknown. Receptor libraries were prepared by the immunoSEQ multiplex PCR assay. The multiplex PCR relied on 52 forward TRBV primers and 13 reverse TRBJ primers, and amplification bias was corrected through assay-based and computational methods. The immuneACCESS repertoire file appears here via TCRdb, limited to in-frame rearrangements. These files lack a portion of the clones; in checked studies, under half of the deficit traces to unresolved V genes, and the cause of the others is not known. Counted in this sample were 30,000 to 40,000 clones; roughly 92% of them appeared once. The ten largest clonotypes hold 0.8% to 1% of the sample. Results and caveats for the whole study, not just this receptor: Conventional CD4+ T cells from CD3G-deficient patients were enriched for hydrophobic residues at CDR3 positions 6 and 7, suggesting more self-reactive specificities.

The sequenced sample was conventional CD4+ T cells sorted from blood. Receptor source: a child aged 2-15 years with CD3G deficiency.

This chain connects TRBV28 to TRBJ2-7; TRBD1 is a possible D gene (5 bases). V was pared by 2 bases and J by 5 bases, with 7 bases between. Germline lookup yields CDR1 MDHEN and CDR2 SYDVKM. The CDR3 has 12 residues. The CDR3 here is CASSLAGNEQYF. Here the CDR3 DNA reads TGTGCCAGCAGTTTAGCAGGGAACGAGCAGTACTTC.

This clone has just one count. The chain combines TRBV7-8 with TRBJ2-5; D is uncertain. This CDR3 is 13 amino acids long. The germline gives CDR1 SGHVS, CDR2 FQNEAQ. Trimming left V 5 bases short and J 4 bases short, with 11 bases between. CDR3 coding DNA: TGTGCCAGCAGCGCTTCAAGGCGAGAGACCCAGTACTTC. Protein sequence: CASSASRRETQYF.

This clone was found a few times. A clone one base away is much larger, so this may be a read error. The J gene is TRBJ2-7, the V gene TRBV11-2; TRBD1 matches at 8 bases. V dropped 6 bases and J dropped 0; count of bases not matched to a gene: 1. Germline V gene sequence: CDR1 SGHAT, CDR2 FQNNGV. This CDR3 has 13 residues. CDR3 coding DNA: TGTGCCAGCAGGACAGGGGACTCCTACGAGCAGTACTTC. Protein sequence: CASRTGDSYEQYF.

The chain uses TRBV7-3 and TRBJ2-3, with 13 positions matching TRBD2. Germline-derived CDR1 and CDR2 are SGHTA and FQGTGA. The junction had 9 bases not matched to a gene; V was cut back by 6 bases and J by 6 bases. This CDR3 spans 16 amino acids. The CDR3 here is CASSHPGLAGVDTQYF. The CDR3 DNA is TGTGCCAGCAGTCATCCAGGACTAGCGGGAGTCGATACGCAGTATTTT.

This chain connects TRBV20-1 to TRBJ2-1, with D perhaps TRBD2 (6 bases). This CDR3 has 11 amino acids. Germline V lookup: CDR1 DFQATT, CDR2 SNEGSKA (reference sequence). Trimming cost V 4 bases and J 10 bases, with 11 bases left between them. In nucleotides, the CDR3 is TGCAGTGCTAAGGGCGGGAAGGAGCAGTTCTTC. Its translation is CSAKGGKEQFF.

The genes are TRBV11-2 and TRBJ1-3; a possible D gene is TRBD1 (5 bases). The CDR3 is made up of 14 amino acids. CDR1 is SGHAT, CDR2 FQNNGV, per germline. V was clipped by 3 bases and J by 3 bases, with 9 bases between them. CDR3 coding DNA: TGTGCCAGCAGCTTTTCAGGGAATGGAAACACCATATATTTT. Translated: CASSFSGNGNTIYF.

V usage is TRBV7-8 and J usage is TRBJ2-5; 7 nucleotides line up with TRBD2. The J call could be wrong; TRBJ2-7 is a better fit for the DNA end. This CDR3 has 16 residues. The V gene's germline CDR1 is SGHVS and CDR2 FQNEAQ. Here the CDR3 reads CASSFGSAGVGYEQYF. The CDR3, as DNA: TGTGCCAGCAGCTTTGGCTCGGCGGGGGTCGGCTACGAGCAGTACTTC.

The rearrangement links TRBV5-1 to TRBJ2-1; 9 positions match TRBD1. CDR1 is SGHRS and CDR2 is YFSETQ in the germline V gene. CDR3 length: 14 residues. The V and J ends lost 4 bases and 8 bases, in that order; junction bases with no gene match: 7. The CDR3 loop is CASSRAGTGYEQFF. The CDR3 DNA is TGCGCCAGCAGCCGTGCCGGGACAGGGTATGAGCAGTTCTTC.

This chain joins TRBV19 and TRBJ1-1, with D tentatively TRBD1 (6 bases). CDR1 is LNHDA, CDR2 SQIVND, per germline (reference sequence). Deletions cut 9 bases from V and 1 base from J, with 15 bases between. The CDR3 length is 14 residues. The CDR3 loop reads CASAAVGGNTEAFF. CDR3 DNA: TGTGCCAGCGCCGCGGTAGGGGGGAACACTGAAGCTTTCTTT.

The V call is TRBV6-1, the J call TRBJ1-4; TRBD1 matches 8 bases. Germline lookup yields CDR1 MNHNS and CDR2 SASEGT. The CDR3 sequence is 15 residues long. The V and J ends lost 7 bases and 2 bases, in that order; junction bases with no gene match: 6. CDR3 loop: CASNRQGSTNEKLFF. The CDR3 coding sequence is TGTGCCAGCAATCGACAGGGGTCGACTAATGAAAAACTGTTTTTT.

This clone was recorded only once. The CDR3 DNA sequence: TGCGCCAGCAGCTTGCTCCCTCTGACTAGCGGGAGTTCCTTCCCAAACATTCAGTACTTC. Its translation: CASSLLPLTSGSSFPNIQYF. The chain employs TRBV5-1 and TRBJ2-4; 12 bases agree with TRBD2. Trimming at V came to 1 base and at J to 6 bases, leaving 17 bases not matched to a gene. The CDR3 has 20 residues. CDR1 SGHRS and CDR2 YFSETQ come from the germline V gene.

V usage is TRBV28 and J usage is TRBJ1-1, with 7 bases lining up with TRBD1. The V gene end was trimmed by 7 bases and the J gene end by 4 bases; junction bases not matched to a gene: 12. Germline V gene data show CDR1 as MDHEN and CDR2 as SYDVKM. This CDR3 is 15 amino acids long. In DNA form, the CDR3 reads TGTGCCAGCACCGAAGCGAGGGGGCGCGGCACTGAAGCTTTCTTT. Translation: CASTEARGRGTEAFF.

In nucleotides, the CDR3 is TGTGCCATCAGTGAGTCGACGGGACAGGGGACCCACGAGCAGTACTTC. Amino acid sequence: CAISESTGQGTHEQYF. The chain couples TRBV10-3 to TRBJ2-7; 10 bases fit TRBD1. The CDR3 runs to 16 residues. After removal of 0 bases from V and 5 bases from J, the junction contained 7 bases not matched to a gene. Germline lookup yields CDR1 ENHRY and CDR2 SYGVKD.

CDR3 nucleotides: TGCGCCAGCAGCTTGGTTACCGGAGGGGGCTACACCTTC. Translating it yields CASSLVTGGGYTF. The V call is TRBV5-1, the J call TRBJ1-2, with unresolved D. CDR1 SGHRS and CDR2 YFSETQ come from the germline V gene. CDR3 length: 13 amino acids. V lost 0 bases and J lost 8, with 11 bases in between. The full variable domain, in which reference TRBV5-1 and TRBJ1-2 provide the parts outside the CDR3, is KAGVTQTPRYLIKTRGQQVTLSCSPISGHRSVSWYQQTPGQGLQFLFEYFSETQRNKGNFPGRFSGRQFSNSRSEMNVSTLELGDSALYLCASSLVTGGGYTFGSGTRLTVV.

V usage is TRBV6-1 and J usage is TRBJ2-1, with D perhaps matching TRBD1 or TRBD2 (6 bases each). Germline CDR1 is MNHNS and CDR2 is SASEGT. CDR3 length: 14 residues. V lost 7 bases and J lost 7, with 17 bases in between. The CDR3 nucleotides are TGTGCCAGCACTAGGGGGGAGCTCGGGAATGAGCAGTTCTTC. Translation gives CASTRGELGNEQFF.

The genes are TRBV28 and TRBJ2-7; unclear D gene. Per the germline V gene, CDR1 is MDHEN and CDR2 is SYDVKM. The CDR3 sequence is 13 residues long. V was pared by 3 bases and J by 0 bases, with 6 bases between. CDR3 DNA sequence: TGTGCCAGCAGTTTCTCCTCCTCCTACGAGCAGTACTTC. Translating gives CASSFSSSYEQYF.

The chain employs TRBV28 and TRBJ2-6; the match to TRBD1 covers 9 bases. This CDR3 comprises 16 residues. V was pared by 9 bases and J by 2 bases, with 8 bases of the junction left unmatched. Germline CDR1 MDHEN, CDR2 SYDVKM. The CDR3 reads CARRVQGATGANVLTF. The CDR3 DNA is TGTGCCAGGAGGGTACAGGGGGCTACTGGGGCCAACGTCCTGACTTTC. Full variable domain (outside the CDR3, taken from reference TRBV28 and TRBJ2-6): DVKVTQSSRYLVKRTGEKVFLECVQDMDHENMFWYRQDPGLGLRLIYFSYDVKMKEKGDIPEGYSVSREKKERFSLILESASTNQTSMYLCARRVQGATGANVLTFGAGSRLTVL.